This T cell receptor (beta chain) is drawn from a study of T-cell memory formation after mild COVID-19. MiXCR, applied by TCRdb to the 5' RACE reads, yields one record per CDR3 protein. Of roughly 310,000 distinct CDR3 sequences in the sample, 15% to 20% were seen once. The germline CDR1 and CDR2 sequences are SQVTM and ANQGSEA. This CDR3 is 14 amino acids long. V lost 6 bases and J lost 2; bases outside the gene matches: 7. This receptor was obtained from a man between 18 and 29 years old who had mild COVID-19 (a few samples of this study predate the infection). Cell type and time point are not known. V gene TRBV29-1 combines with J gene TRBJ2-1; 7 bases align to TRBD1. The sequenced material came from PBMCs or a T cell subset sorted from them (not recorded which). CDR3 protein: CSVDRVGPYNEQFF. In nucleotides, the CDR3 is TGCAGCGTCGACAGGGTAGGGCCCTACAATGAGCAGTTCTTC.